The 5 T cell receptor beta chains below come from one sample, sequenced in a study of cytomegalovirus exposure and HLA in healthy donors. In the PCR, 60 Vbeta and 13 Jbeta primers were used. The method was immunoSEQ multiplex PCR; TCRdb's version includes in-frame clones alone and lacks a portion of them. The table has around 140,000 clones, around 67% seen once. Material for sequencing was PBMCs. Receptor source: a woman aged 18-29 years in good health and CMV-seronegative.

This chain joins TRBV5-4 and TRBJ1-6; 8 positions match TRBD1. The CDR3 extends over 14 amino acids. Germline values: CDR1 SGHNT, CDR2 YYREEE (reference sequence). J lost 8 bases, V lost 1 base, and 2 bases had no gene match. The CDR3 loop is CASSLNRGDSPLHF. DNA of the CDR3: TGTGCCAGCAGCTTGAACAGGGGGGATTCACCCCTCCACTTT.

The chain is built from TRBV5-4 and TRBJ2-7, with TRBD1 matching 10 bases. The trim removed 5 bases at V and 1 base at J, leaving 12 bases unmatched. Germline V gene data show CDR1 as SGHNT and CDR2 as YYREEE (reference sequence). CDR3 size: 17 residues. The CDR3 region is CASRDRAGTGDSYEQYV. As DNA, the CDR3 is TGTGCCAGCAGAGATCGGGCCGGGACAGGGGATTCCTACGAGCAGTACGTC.

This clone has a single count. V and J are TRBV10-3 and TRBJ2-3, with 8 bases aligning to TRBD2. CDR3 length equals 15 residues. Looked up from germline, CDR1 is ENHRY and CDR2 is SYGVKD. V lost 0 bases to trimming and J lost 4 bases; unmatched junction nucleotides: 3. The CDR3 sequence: CAISESSGVADTQYF. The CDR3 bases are TGTGCCATCAGTGAGTCTAGCGGGGTTGCAGATACGCAGTATTTT.

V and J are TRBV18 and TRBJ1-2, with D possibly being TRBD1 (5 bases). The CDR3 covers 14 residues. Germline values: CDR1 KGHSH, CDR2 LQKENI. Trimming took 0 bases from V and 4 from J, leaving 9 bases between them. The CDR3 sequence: CASSPPAGPYGYTF. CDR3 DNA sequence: TGTGCCAGCTCACCACCGGCAGGGCCCTATGGCTACACCTTC.

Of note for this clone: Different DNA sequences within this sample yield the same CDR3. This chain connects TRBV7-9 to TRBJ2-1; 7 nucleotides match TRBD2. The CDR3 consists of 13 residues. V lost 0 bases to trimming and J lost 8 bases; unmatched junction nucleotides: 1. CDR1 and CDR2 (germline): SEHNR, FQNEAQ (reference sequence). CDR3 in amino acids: CASSLAGGDEQFF. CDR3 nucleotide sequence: TGTGCCAGCAGCTTAGCGGGGGGGGATGAGCAGTTCTTC.